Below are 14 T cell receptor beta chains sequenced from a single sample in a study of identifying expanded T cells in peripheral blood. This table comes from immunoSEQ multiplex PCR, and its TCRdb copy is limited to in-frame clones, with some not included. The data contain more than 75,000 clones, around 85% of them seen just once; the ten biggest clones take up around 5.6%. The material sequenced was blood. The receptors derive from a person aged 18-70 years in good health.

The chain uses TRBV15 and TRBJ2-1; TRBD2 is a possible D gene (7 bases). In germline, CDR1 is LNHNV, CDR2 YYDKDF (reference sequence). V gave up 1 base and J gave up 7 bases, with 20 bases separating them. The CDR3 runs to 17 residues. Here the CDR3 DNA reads TGTGCCACCAGCAGAGCCCGCCGAGGGGGGGCATCGAATGAGCAGTTCTTC. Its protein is CATSRARRGGASNEQFF.

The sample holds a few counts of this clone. The CDR3 region has the DNA TGTGCCAGCAGCTCTCAAGACAGCCCTCGAGGGAACACTGAAGCTTTCTTT. Translation gives CASSSQDSPRGNTEAFF. V gene TRBV5-4 combines with J gene TRBJ1-1; possibly TRBD1 for D (5 bases). The CDR3 contains 17 residues. CDR1 and CDR2 (germline): SGHNT, YYREEE (reference sequence). Trimming pared 3 bases from V and 1 base from J, leaving 19 bases between.

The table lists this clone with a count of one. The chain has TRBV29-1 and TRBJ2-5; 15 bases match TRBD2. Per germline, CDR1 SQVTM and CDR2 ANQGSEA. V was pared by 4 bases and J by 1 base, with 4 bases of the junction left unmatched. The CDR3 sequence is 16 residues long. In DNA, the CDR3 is TGCAGCGTTGTTGGGACTAGCGGGGGGTTCCAAGAGACCCAGTACTTC. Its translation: CSVVGTSGGFQETQYF.

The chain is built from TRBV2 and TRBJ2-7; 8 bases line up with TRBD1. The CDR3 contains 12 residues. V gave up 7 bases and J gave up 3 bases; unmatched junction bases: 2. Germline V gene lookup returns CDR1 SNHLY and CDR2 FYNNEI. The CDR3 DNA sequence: TGTGCCAGCAAGGGACAGGACTACGAGCAGTACTTC. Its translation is CASKGQDYEQYF.

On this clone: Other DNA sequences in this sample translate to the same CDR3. CDR3 nucleotide sequence: TGTGCCAGCAGCTTAGGGAGCTCTGGAAACACCATATATTTT. Its protein is CASSLGSSGNTIYF. The V call is TRBV7-9, the J call TRBJ1-3; no clear D. The germline V gene encodes CDR1 SEHNR and CDR2 FQNEAQ (reference sequence). The CDR3 runs to 14 residues. Trimming pared 1 base from V and 0 bases from J, leaving 4 bases between. The full variable domain, with the rest looked up from reference TRBV7-9 and TRBJ1-3, is DTGVSQNPRHKITKRGQNVTFRCDPISEHNRLYWYRQTLGQGPEFLTYFQNEAQLEKSRLLSDRFSAERPKGSFSTLEIQRTEQGDSAMYLCASSLGSSGNTIYFGEGSWLTVV.

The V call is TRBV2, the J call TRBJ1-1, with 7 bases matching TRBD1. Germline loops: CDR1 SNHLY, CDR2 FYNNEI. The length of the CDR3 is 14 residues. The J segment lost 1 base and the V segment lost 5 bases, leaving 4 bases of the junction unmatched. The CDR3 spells CASSQRTGNTEAFF. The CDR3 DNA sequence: TGTGCCAGCAGTCAGAGGACAGGGAACACTGAAGCTTTCTTT.

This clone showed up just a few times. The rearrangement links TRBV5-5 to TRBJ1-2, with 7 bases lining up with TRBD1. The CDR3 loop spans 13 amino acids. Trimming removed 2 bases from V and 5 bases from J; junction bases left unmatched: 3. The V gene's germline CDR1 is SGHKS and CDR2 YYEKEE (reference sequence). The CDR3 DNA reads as TGTGCCAGCAGCTTAATGACAGGGTATGGCTACACCTTC. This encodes CASSLMTGYGYTF.

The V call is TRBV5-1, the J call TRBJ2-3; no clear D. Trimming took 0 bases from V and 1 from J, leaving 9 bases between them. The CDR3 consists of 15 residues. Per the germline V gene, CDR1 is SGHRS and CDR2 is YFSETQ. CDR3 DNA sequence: TGCGCCAGCAGCTTGGAGGGAAGAGGCACAGATACGCAGTATTTT. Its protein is CASSLEGRGTDTQYF.

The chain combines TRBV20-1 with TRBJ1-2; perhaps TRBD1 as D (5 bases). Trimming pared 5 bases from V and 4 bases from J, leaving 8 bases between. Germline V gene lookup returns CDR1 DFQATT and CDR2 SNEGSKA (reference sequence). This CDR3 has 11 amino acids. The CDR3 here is CSAPDSYGYTF. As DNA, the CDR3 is TGCAGTGCTCCCGACAGCTATGGCTACACCTTC.

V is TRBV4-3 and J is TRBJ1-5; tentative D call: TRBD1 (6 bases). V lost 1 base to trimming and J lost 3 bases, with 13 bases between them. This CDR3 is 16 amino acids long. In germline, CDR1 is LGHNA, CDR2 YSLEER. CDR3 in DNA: TGCGCCAGCAGCCAAGGTAAAGGGGGGACCAATCAGCCCCAGCATTTT. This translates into CASSQGKGGTNQPQHF.

CDR3 protein: CASSMRGIEYNEQFF. DNA for the CDR3: TGTGCCAGCAGCATGAGGGGGATCGAATACAATGAGCAGTTCTTC. The chain links TRBV5-6 to TRBJ2-1; D may be TRBD1 (6 bases). V was clipped by 4 bases and J by 4 bases, with 15 bases between them. The V gene's germline CDR1 is SGHDT and CDR2 YYEEEE. The CDR3 has 15 residues.

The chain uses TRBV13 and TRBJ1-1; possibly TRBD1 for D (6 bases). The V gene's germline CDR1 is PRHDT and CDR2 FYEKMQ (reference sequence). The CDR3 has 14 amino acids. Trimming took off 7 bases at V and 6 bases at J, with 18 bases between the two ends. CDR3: CASTPEARGPEAFF. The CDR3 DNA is TGTGCCAGCACCCCAGAGGCGCGGGGGCCTGAAGCTTTCTTT. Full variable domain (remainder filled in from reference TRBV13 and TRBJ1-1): AAGVIQSPRHLIKEKRETATLKCYPIPRHDTVYWYQQGPGQDPQFLISFYEKMQSDKGSIPDRFSAQQFSDYHSELNMSSLELGDSALYFCASTPEARGPEAFFGQGTRLTVV.

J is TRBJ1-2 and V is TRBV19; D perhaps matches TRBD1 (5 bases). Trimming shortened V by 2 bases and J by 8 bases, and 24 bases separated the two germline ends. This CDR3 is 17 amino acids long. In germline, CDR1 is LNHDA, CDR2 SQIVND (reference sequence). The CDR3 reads CASSIMVHLDGDRGYTF. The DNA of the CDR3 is TGTGCCAGTAGTATAATGGTGCACCTGGATGGGGACCGCGGCTACACCTTC.

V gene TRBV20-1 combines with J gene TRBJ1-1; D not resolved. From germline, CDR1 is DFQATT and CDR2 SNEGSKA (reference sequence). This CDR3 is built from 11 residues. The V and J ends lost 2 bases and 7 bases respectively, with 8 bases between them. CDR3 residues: CSARLGYEAFF. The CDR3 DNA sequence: TGCAGTGCTAGATTGGGGTATGAAGCTTTCTTT.